This record looks at one T cell receptor (beta chain) sequence and its context. Antigen: not known. The source of the sample is a study of response to subunit inactivated influenza vaccine. Regarding the study as a whole: That few new T cells are recruited by each seasonal influenza vaccination was the authors' suggestion.

TCRdb processed the RT-PCR reads anew with MiXCR; each CDR3 protein has one entry. In the table there are some 550,000 distinct CDR3 sequences, under 30% of which are singletons. This sample was shared with a second study, whose subject was T cells expressing NK-cell markers. This second report adds: A 5'RACE template switching approach incorporating UMIs was used to make TCR beta cDNA. The same clonotypes also predominated in the CD3+CD56-NKG2C+ fraction of several donors.

The sequences come from CD4+ T cells sorted from PBMCs, collected roughly 13 days after vaccination. The sequence derives from a man between 45 and 60 years old who received an inactivated influenza vaccine.

The CDR3 DNA is TGTGCCAGCGCTGACTGGACTAGCGGGGATGGCTCCTACAATGAGCAGTTCTTC. Its translation is CASADWTSGDGSYNEQFF. The chain recombines TRBV2 with TRBJ2-1, with 12 bases lining up with TRBD2. The CDR3 is 18 amino acids. In germline, CDR1 is SNHLY, CDR2 FYNNEI. The ends lost 8 bases at V and 0 bases at J; junction bases unmatched: 11.